The 26 T cell receptor beta chains below were found in one sample sequenced in a study of CD8+ T cells in alopecia areata. Treatment here: oral pan-JAK inhibitor, 5-10 mg twice daily. Following extraction, RNA underwent reverse transcription to cDNA, which served as the sequencing template. Some clones are missing from TCRdb's copy, which holds only in-frame ones; the method was immunoSEQ multiplex PCR. This sample has approximately 110,000 clones, with around 54% found just once. The source material was CD4+ T cells sorted from blood, sampled at week 24, from a patient treated with tofacitinib. The receptors were gathered from a human donor with alopecia areata.

This clone has a single count. The chain couples TRBV5-4 to TRBJ2-3; a weak D match, TRBD2 (5 bases). Germline lookup yields CDR1 SGHNT and CDR2 YYREEE (reference sequence). This CDR3 has 15 amino acids. V was shortened by 0 bases and J by 4 bases, with 12 bases between the two germline ends. CDR3 nucleotide sequence: TGTGCCAGCAGCTTGGACCCAACTAGTGCAGATACGCAGTATTTT. Amino acid sequence: CASSLDPTSADTQYF.

This clone appeared a few times. The chain carries TRBV7-2 and TRBJ1-6, with TRBD1 as a possible D gene (5 bases). The germline V gene has CDR1 SGHTA and CDR2 FQGNSA. V lost 2 bases to trimming and J lost 2 bases, with 10 bases between them. The CDR3 runs to 16 residues. The CDR3, as DNA: TGTGCCAGCAGCTTACCCCGACAGACCTATAATTCACCCCTCCACTTT. Its translation: CASSLPRQTYNSPLHF.

V usage is TRBV18 and J usage is TRBJ2-4, with D unclear. CDR1 KGHSH and CDR2 LQKENI come from the germline V gene. V was trimmed by 0 bases and J by 3 bases, leaving 12 bases between them. The CDR3 runs to 16 residues. CDR3 protein: CASSPPTGAVKNIQYF. The CDR3 DNA is TGTGCCAGCTCACCACCCACCGGAGCAGTCAAAAACATTCAGTACTTC.

This chain uses TRBV5-6 with TRBJ1-2; 7 bases agree with TRBD1. The germline V gene has CDR1 SGHDT and CDR2 YYEEEE. The CDR3 sequence is 16 residues long. V lost 4 bases, J lost 7 bases, and 16 bases stayed unmatched. The DNA for the CDR3 is TGTGCCAGCAGCGAGACAGGGTTGGATACCGCCGTTGGCTACACCTTC. This encodes CASSETGLDTAVGYTF.

This chain's CDR3 is CASSLGTGGGYTF. The CDR3 coding sequence is TGTGCCAGCAGCTTAGGGACAGGAGGCGGCTACACCTTC. The V gene is TRBV5-4, the J gene TRBJ1-2; TRBD1 matches 8 bases. With V trimmed by 2 bases and J by 8 bases, 5 bases remained unmatched. Germline-derived CDR1 and CDR2 are SGHNT and YYREEE (reference sequence). The length of the CDR3 is 13 residues.

This clone was detected a few times. This sequence joins TRBV7-2 and TRBJ2-5; D uncertain. Germline CDR1 is SGHTA and CDR2 is FQGNSA. There are 14 residues in the CDR3. Trimming took 2 bases from V and 2 from J, leaving 9 bases between them. The CDR3 nucleotides are TGTGCCAGCAGCTTACCCCAGCCTCAAGAGACCCAGTACTTC. It yields the protein CASSLPQPQETQYF.

The rearrangement uses TRBV29-1 and TRBJ2-5, with D unclear. The germline V gene has CDR1 SQVTM and CDR2 ANQGSEA. The CDR3 totals 12 residues. V was pared by 3 bases and J by 5 bases, with 10 bases between. CDR3 sequence (DNA): TGCAGCGTTGATAAGCTGCAGGAGACCCAGTACTTC. It yields the protein CSVDKLQETQYF.

The chain recombines TRBV28 with TRBJ2-4; 12 bases map to TRBD2. The CDR3 has 15 residues. V was clipped by 4 bases and J by 8 bases; unmatched bases: 6. Germline V gene sequence: CDR1 MDHEN, CDR2 SYDVKM. The CDR3 DNA is TGTGCCAGCAGTTCCCTAGCGGGGGGGCAGGACATTCAGTACTTC. It yields the protein CASSSLAGGQDIQYF.

In this sample, this clone turned up a few times. CDR3: CASRTGTRWTNEKLFF. The CDR3 bases are TGCGCCAGCAGAACCGGGACGAGGTGGACTAATGAAAAACTGTTTTTT. The chain couples TRBV5-1 to TRBJ1-4, with D possibly matching TRBD1 (5 bases). Germline CDR1 reads SGHRS; CDR2 reads YFSETQ. CDR3 length equals 16 residues. The V gene lost 5 bases and the J gene lost 2 bases, with 16 bases spanning the gap.

The CDR3 sequence: CASSSGEGGIQYF. Written as DNA, the CDR3 is TGTGCCAGCAGCTCAGGAGAGGGGGGCATTCAGTACTTC. The V call is TRBV7-2, the J call TRBJ2-4; either TRBD1 or TRBD2 may supply D (6 bases each). Between the trimmed V and J ends, which lost 4 bases and 9 bases, there was a span of 13 bases. CDR1 is SGHTA, CDR2 FQGNSA, per germline. CDR3 length equals 13 residues.

Only a few counts were recorded for this clone. This chain joins TRBV7-2 and TRBJ1-2, with D unclear. Trimming took 2 bases from V and 3 from J, leaving 4 bases between them. The CDR3 runs to 12 residues. Germline V gene data show CDR1 as SGHTA and CDR2 as FQGNSA. CDR3 protein: CASSLRHYGYTF. In nucleotides, the CDR3 is TGTGCCAGCAGCTTAAGGCACTATGGCTACACCTTC. The complete variable domain, with remaining parts taken from reference TRBV7-2 and TRBJ1-2, reads GAGVSQSPSNKVTEKGKDVELRCDPISGHTALYWYRQSLGQGLEFLIYFQGNSAPDKSGLPSDRFSAERTGGSVSTLTIQRTQQEDSAVYLCASSLRHYGYTFGSGTRLTVV.

The V call is TRBV10-3, the J call TRBJ1-1, with unresolved D. CDR1 is ENHRY, CDR2 SYGVKD, per germline. Trimming cost V 2 bases and J 1 base, with 5 bases left between them. The CDR3 sequence is 13 residues long. CDR3 DNA: TGTGCCATCAGTGAGGCAGGGAACACTGAAGCTTTCTTT. Translated: CAISEAGNTEAFF.

This chain uses TRBV23-1 with TRBJ1-2; the D is unclear. TRBV23-1 is an open reading frame whose function is uncertain. The V end was cut by 4 bases, the J end by 5 bases, with 17 bases between. The CDR3 is 15 amino acids. The DNA for the CDR3 is TGCGCCAGCAGTCTCCCGGGTGGGGTTGGTTATGGCTACACCTTC. Its protein product is CASSLPGGVGYGYTF.

V is TRBV29-1 and J is TRBJ1-1; unclear D gene. Looked up from germline, CDR1 is SQVTM and CDR2 is ANQGSEA. The CDR3 is 12 residues long. Trimming took 7 bases from V and 5 from J, leaving 14 bases between them. Here the CDR3 DNA reads TGCAGCGCAACCCGGATAGGGACTGAAGCTTTCTTT. Amino acids: CSATRIGTEAFF.

The J gene is TRBJ1-4, the V gene TRBV30, with D perhaps matching TRBD1 (5 bases). The V gene lost 0 bases and the J gene lost 5 bases, with 16 bases spanning the gap. The germline gives CDR1 GTSNPN, CDR2 SVGIG (reference sequence). This CDR3 contains 16 residues. The CDR3 loop is CAWSVPPTGPNEKLFF. The CDR3 DNA is TGTGCCTGGAGTGTACCCCCTACAGGCCCCAATGAAAAACTGTTTTTT.

This clone was seen ten or more times. The rearrangement links TRBV19 to TRBJ1-2, with TRBD1 matching 10 bases. V was pared by 8 bases and J by 5 bases, with 5 bases of the junction left unmatched. From germline, CDR1 is LNHDA and CDR2 SQIVND (reference sequence). The CDR3 extends over 13 amino acids. Here the CDR3 DNA reads TGTGCCAGTGGGGACAGGGGCAAGTATGGCTACACCTTC. Translation: CASGDRGKYGYTF.

V gene TRBV11-2 combines with J gene TRBJ2-5; a possible D gene is TRBD2 (7 bases). The germline V and J ends were trimmed by 5 bases and 1 base, with 8 bases remaining between them. The CDR3 is made up of 13 amino acids. CDR1 is SGHAT, CDR2 FQNNGV, per germline. CDR3: CASSRGAQETQYF. The CDR3 bases are TGTGCCAGCAGCCGGGGGGCCCAAGAGACCCAGTACTTC.

This sequence joins TRBV4-3 and TRBJ1-2, with 9 nucleotides matching TRBD1. V was clipped by 3 bases and J by 9 bases; unmatched bases: 2. Germline V gene sequence: CDR1 LGHNA, CDR2 YSLEER. This CDR3 has 12 amino acids. The CDR3 reads CASSQTGGRYTF. The CDR3 bases are TGCGCCAGCAGCCAGACAGGGGGACGCTACACCTTC.

This clone was observed a few times. This chain joins TRBV7-3 and TRBJ2-7; possibly TRBD1 or TRBD2 for D (6 bases each). V was cut by 5 bases and J by 1 base, with 12 bases left in between. The CDR3 consists of 14 residues. CDR1 SGHTA and CDR2 FQGTGA come from the germline V gene. This CDR3 is CASSPGAGSYEQYF. The CDR3, as DNA: TGTGCCAGCAGCCCGGGGGCGGGGTCCTACGAGCAGTACTTC.

V and J are TRBV30 and TRBJ1-5; D remains unclear. CDR1 GTSNPN and CDR2 SVGIG come from the germline V gene (reference sequence). Deletions cut 5 bases from V and 1 base from J, with 9 bases between. The CDR3 extends over 13 amino acids. CDR3 coding DNA: TGTGCCTGGGGACTTAGGAGCAATCAGCCCCAGCATTTT. Translated: CAWGLRSNQPQHF.

This chain uses TRBV9 with TRBJ2-1; tentatively, D is TRBD1 or TRBD2 (5 bases each). Between the trimmed V and J ends, which lost 0 bases and 1 base, there was a span of 8 bases. The CDR3 has 15 amino acids. CDR1 is SGDLS, CDR2 YYNGEE, per germline. The CDR3 loop reads CASSVGGNSYNEQFF. The DNA for the CDR3 is TGTGCCAGCAGCGTAGGGGGGAATTCCTACAATGAGCAGTTCTTC.

The gene calls are TRBV30 and TRBJ1-1, with D maybe TRBD1 (6 bases). In germline, CDR1 is GTSNPN, CDR2 SVGIG (reference sequence). V was cut by 2 bases and J by 3 bases, with 10 bases left in between. The CDR3 is 13 amino acids. This chain's CDR3 is CAWSTGRDTEAFF. The CDR3 region has the DNA TGTGCCTGGAGTACAGGGCGGGACACTGAAGCTTTCTTT.

This clone was picked up a small number of times. J is TRBJ1-1 and V is TRBV7-2; a weak D match, TRBD1 (5 bases). The germline V gene has CDR1 SGHTA and CDR2 FQGNSA. V lost 5 bases to trimming and J lost 5 bases, with 15 bases between them. The CDR3 runs 14 residues. CDR3 amino acids: CASSPGRTLTEAFF. CDR3 nucleotides: TGTGCCAGCAGCCCGGGACGGACTCTGACTGAAGCTTTCTTT.

This chain uses TRBV5-1 with TRBJ2-1; 13 nucleotides agree with TRBD2. CDR3 length: 19 amino acids. CDR1 and CDR2 (germline): SGHRS, YFSETQ. The V gene end was trimmed by 0 bases and the J gene end by 1 base; junction bases not matched to a gene: 7. The CDR3 nucleotides read TGCGCCAGCAGCTTGGGCCCCGGGACTAGCGGGGTGTCCTACAATGAGCAGTTCTTC. Its protein is CASSLGPGTSGVSYNEQFF.

J is TRBJ2-3 and V is TRBV30, with D maybe TRBD2 (7 bases). Trimming removed 3 bases from V and 10 bases from J, with 17 bases in between. From germline, CDR1 is GTSNPN and CDR2 SVGIG (reference sequence). The CDR3 has 13 amino acids. CDR3 sequence: CAWSLREGVAQYF. The CDR3 DNA is TGTGCCTGGAGCCTTAGGGAGGGGGTTGCGCAGTATTTT.

The V and J genes are TRBV25-1 and TRBJ2-1; 7 bases are shared with TRBD1. V lost 5 bases and J lost 4; bases outside the gene matches: 8. The CDR3 runs 15 residues. The germline V gene encodes CDR1 MGHDK and CDR2 SYGVNS. CDR3 loop: CASSRLGGDYNEQFF. CDR3 nucleotide sequence: TGTGCCAGCAGTCGGTTAGGGGGCGATTACAATGAGCAGTTCTTC.